This T cell receptor beta chain originates from a study of blood T cell repertoires in COVID-19. Study-level background: Sites across the United States, Italy and Spain contributed samples from acute and convalescent COVID-19.

Clones were read by immunoSEQ multiplex PCR, and TCRdb kept only the in-frame ones, dropping some. The sample holds about 190,000 clones, approximately 90% seen once. V was clipped by 0 bases and J by 2 bases, with 2 bases between them. The CDR3 has 14 amino acids. CDR1 is SGHTA, CDR2 FQGTGA, per germline. The sequenced sample was peripheral blood. The TCR originated in a woman younger than 35 who had recovered from COVID-19. The chain is built from TRBV7-3 and TRBJ2-6; no clear D. The DNA of the CDR3 is TGTGCCAGCAGCTTAACCGCTGGGGCCAACGTCCTGACTTTC. Translating it yields CASSLTAGANVLTF.